Listed here are 5 T cell receptor beta chains from one sample, sequenced in a study of cytomegalovirus exposure and HLA in healthy donors. Measured with immunoSEQ multiplex PCR; TCRdb has only the in-frame clones, and not every one. The sample lists fewer than 250,000 clones, roughly 85% occurring once. Sequencing input: PBMCs. These TCRs come from a woman aged 18-29 years in good health and CMV-seronegative.

This chain links TRBV29-1 with TRBJ2-3; tentative D call: TRBD2 (6 bases). The CDR3 length is 13 residues. Germline assignment: CDR1 SQVTM and CDR2 ANQGSEA. V was cut by 3 bases and J by 2 bases, with 9 bases left in between. Here the CDR3 reads CSVERGPTDTQYF. The CDR3 region has the DNA TGCAGCGTTGAGCGGGGCCCCACAGATACGCAGTATTTT.

The chain recombines TRBV5-4 with TRBJ2-1; the D is unclear. Per the germline V gene, CDR1 is SGHNT and CDR2 is YYREEE (reference sequence). V was pared by 4 bases and J by 7 bases, with 18 bases between. CDR3 size: 15 residues. This CDR3 reads CASSPPREGRNEQFF. In DNA form, the CDR3 reads TGTGCCAGCAGCCCCCCCCGCGAAGGTAGAAATGAGCAGTTCTTC.

Of note for this clone: Other DNA sequences of this sample code for an identical CDR3. The J gene is TRBJ1-1, the V gene TRBV27; perhaps TRBD1 as D (6 bases). V was shortened by 4 bases and J by 2 bases, with 11 bases between the two germline ends. CDR1 is MNHEY, CDR2 SMNVEV, per germline (reference sequence). CDR3 length: 14 residues. The CDR3 spells CASSSGQLNTEAFF. In DNA, the CDR3 is TGTGCCAGCAGTTCCGGACAGCTTAACACTGAAGCTTTCTTT.

The sample holds a few counts of this clone. Written as DNA, the CDR3 is TGTGCCAGCAGTGGCCGGGACAACCCGAACACTGAAGCTTTCTTT. Its translation: CASSGRDNPNTEAFF. This sequence joins TRBV6-6 and TRBJ1-1, with D possibly matching TRBD1 (6 bases). The CDR3 is made up of 15 amino acids. V was shortened by 5 bases and J by 1 base, with 14 bases between the two germline ends. Per germline, CDR1 MNHNY and CDR2 SVGAGI (reference sequence).

V and J are TRBV19 and TRBJ1-5, with 9 bases aligning to TRBD1. Trimming removed 7 bases from V and 1 base from J; junction bases left unmatched: 8. This CDR3 has 16 amino acids. Germline assignment: CDR1 LNHDA and CDR2 SQIVND (reference sequence). CDR3 in DNA: TGTGCCAGTACTTTCACAGGGGGCAGGAGCAATCAGCCCCAGCATTTT. This codes for CASTFTGGRSNQPQHF.